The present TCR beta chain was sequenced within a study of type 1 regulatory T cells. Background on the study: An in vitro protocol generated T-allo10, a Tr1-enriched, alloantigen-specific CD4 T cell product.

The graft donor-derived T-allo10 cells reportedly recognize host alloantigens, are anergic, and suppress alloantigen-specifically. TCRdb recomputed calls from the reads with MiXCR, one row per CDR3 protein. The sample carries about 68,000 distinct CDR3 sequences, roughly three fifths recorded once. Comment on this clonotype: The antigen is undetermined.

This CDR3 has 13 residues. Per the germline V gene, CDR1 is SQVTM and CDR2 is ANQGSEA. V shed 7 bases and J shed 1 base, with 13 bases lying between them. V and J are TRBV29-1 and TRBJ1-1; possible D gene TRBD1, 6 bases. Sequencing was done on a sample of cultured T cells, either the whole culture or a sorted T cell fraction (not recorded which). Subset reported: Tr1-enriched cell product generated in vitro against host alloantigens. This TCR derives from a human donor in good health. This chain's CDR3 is CSARQVGNTEAFF. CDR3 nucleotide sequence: TGCAGCGCTAGACAGGTTGGGAACACTGAAGCTTTCTTT.